This record looks at one T cell receptor (beta chain) sequence and its context. These data are taken from a study of blood T cell repertoires in COVID-19. About the study: Donors in the United States, Italy and Spain gave samples during acute or convalescent COVID-19. The cDNA or gDNA used as material had been derived from T cells, B-cell-depleted T cells, or PBMCs.

During active infection, Seattle patients enrolled and were then monitored through disease. Authors' data handling: Amplified reference gene primers provided the basis for estimating nucleated cell counts. Only in-frame clones appear in the TCRdb table, and some are missing; sequencing was by immunoSEQ multiplex PCR. V and J calls and clone size follow that table, whereas D and trimming were derived from the DNA. The sample yields around 220,000 clones, roughly 80% seen once. Trimming cost V 7 bases and J 8 bases; bases outside gene matches: 6. The CDR3 consists of 13 residues. Germline values: CDR1 LNHDA, CDR2 SQIVND (reference sequence).

This clonotype was sampled from a woman of 80 years or more with COVID-19, enrolled during active disease. The V gene is TRBV19, the J gene TRBJ1-2, with 11 positions matching TRBD1. What was sequenced was peripheral blood. The CDR3 loop is CASTDRGLFGYTF. The CDR3 DNA is TGTGCCAGTACGGACAGGGGGCTTTTCGGCTACACCTTC.